The 13 T cell receptor beta chains in this list originate from one sample, sequenced in a study of shared clonotypes between healthy human individuals. Only CD45RO-negative cells positively selected for CCR7 counted as naive CD8 cells, so terminally differentiated effector memory CD45RA+ cells were excluded. Assay used: immunoSEQ multiplex PCR; TCRdb lists only in-frame clones, some missing. The table lists more than 500,000 clones, 85% to 95% of them singletons, with about 0.11% in the top ten. Specimen: naive CD8+ T cells sorted from blood. These receptors all come from a woman under 40 in good health.

This chain uses TRBV2 with TRBJ2-2; D is undetermined. V was cut by 10 bases and J by 0 bases, with 9 bases left in between. The CDR3 extends over 13 amino acids. Per germline, CDR1 SNHLY and CDR2 FYNNEI. CDR3 residues: CATPRPNTGELFF. The CDR3 DNA is TGTGCCACCCCCAGACCGAACACCGGGGAGCTGTTTTTT.

This chain uses TRBV13 with TRBJ2-7; D unclear. This CDR3 has 14 residues. CDR1 is PRHDT and CDR2 is FYEKMQ in the germline V gene (reference sequence). Trimming shortened V by 5 bases and J by 0 bases, and 11 bases separated the two germline ends. The CDR3 is CASSQAGSSYEQYF. For the CDR3, the DNA is TGTGCCAGCAGCCAAGCCGGTAGCTCCTACGAGCAGTACTTC.

The chain links TRBV9 to TRBJ1-5; TRBD1 is a possible D gene (6 bases). CDR3 length: 18 residues. Germline CDR1 is SGDLS and CDR2 is YYNGEE. The V gene lost 8 bases and the J gene lost 7 bases, with 31 bases spanning the gap. CDR3: CARDALFLGARRDQPQHF. The CDR3 DNA follows: TGTGCCAGGGATGCGCTTTTTCTGGGGGCGCGGAGGGACCAGCCCCAGCATTTT.

V is TRBV27 and J is TRBJ2-1, with TRBD2 matching 14 bases. J gave up 7 bases and V 6 bases, and 20 bases lay outside the gene matches. The CDR3 spans 20 residues. Germline CDR1 reads MNHEY; CDR2 reads SMNVEV (reference sequence). CDR3 protein: CASSGRAAAPGLAGENEQFF. For the CDR3, the DNA is TGTGCCAGCAGCGGTAGGGCCGCCGCGCCGGGACTAGCGGGAGAAAATGAGCAGTTCTTC.

This clone has just a few counts. This specimen includes other DNA sequences encoding the same CDR3. This rearrangement joins TRBV4-1 to TRBJ1-5; D call uncertain. The CDR3 consists of 13 residues. From germline, CDR1 is MGHRA and CDR2 YSYEKL. V lost 0 bases to trimming and J lost 7 bases, with 7 bases between them. CDR3 region: CASSQDSRQPQHF. The DNA for the CDR3 is TGCGCCAGCAGCCAAGATAGCCGCCAGCCCCAGCATTTT.

The rearrangement uses TRBV7-3 and TRBJ2-1; 9 bases align to TRBD2. The CDR3 runs 16 residues. Germline V gene sequence: CDR1 SGHTA, CDR2 FQGTGA. The trim removed 3 bases at V and 0 bases at J, leaving 3 bases unmatched. CDR3 protein: CASSLVSGSSYNEQFF. CDR3 DNA: TGTGCCAGCAGCTTGGTTAGCGGGAGCTCCTACAATGAGCAGTTCTTC.

The chain uses TRBV19 and TRBJ2-1; D is possibly TRBD2 (5 bases). The CDR3 has 11 residues. Trimming removed 1 base at V and 12 bases at J, with 7 bases between. In germline, CDR1 is LNHDA, CDR2 SQIVND (reference sequence). This CDR3 reads CASSIGGGQFF. The CDR3 region has the DNA TGTGCCAGTAGTATAGGTGGAGGGCAGTTCTTC.

This clone was recorded once. The rearrangement uses TRBV25-1 and TRBJ2-5; 10 bases are shared with TRBD2. The CDR3 has 16 amino acids. Looked up from germline, CDR1 is MGHDK and CDR2 is SYGVNS. Losses at the gene ends were 3 bases for V and 5 bases for J; bases not matched to a gene: 9. The CDR3 protein is CASSDSSGGLRETQYF. In DNA form, the CDR3 reads TGTGCCAGCAGTGATTCTAGCGGGGGCCTCCGGGAGACCCAGTACTTC.

This chain uses TRBV7-2 with TRBJ1-1; D is undetermined. V was pared by 4 bases and J by 4 bases, with 7 bases between. This CDR3 has 12 amino acids. The V gene's germline CDR1 is SGHTA and CDR2 FQGNSA. Here the CDR3 reads CASSSLGTEAFF. In DNA, the CDR3 is TGTGCCAGCAGCTCGCTGGGCACTGAAGCTTTCTTT.

The table lists this clone with a count of one. The J gene is TRBJ1-2, the V gene TRBV11-2; D perhaps matches TRBD1 (6 bases). The CDR3 consists of 14 residues. Germline lookup yields CDR1 SGHAT and CDR2 FQNNGV. Trimming removed 5 bases from V and 8 bases from J, with 18 bases in between. CDR3 DNA: TGTGCCAGCAGCCACGGAGGGGGGGGCGGCGGCTACACCTTC. Translated, it gives CASSHGGGGGGYTF.

J is TRBJ2-1 and V is TRBV2, with D possibly TRBD2 on 6 matching bases. Germline V gene data show CDR1 as SNHLY and CDR2 as FYNNEI. This CDR3 has 15 amino acids. V dropped 1 base and J dropped 6 bases, with 13 bases sitting between them. The CDR3 sequence: CASSEGLSGPNEQFF. The CDR3 DNA reads TGTGCCAGCAGTGAAGGACTAAGCGGGCCCAATGAGCAGTTCTTC.

The V call is TRBV4-1, the J call TRBJ2-7; the D is unclear. Trimming pared 7 bases from V and 7 bases from J, leaving 20 bases between. The V gene's germline CDR1 is MGHRA and CDR2 YSYEKL. This CDR3 is 14 amino acids long. The DNA of the CDR3 is TGCGCCAGCACCCCATCACCCAAAAGCGAAGAGCAGTACTTC. Protein: CASTPSPKSEEQYF.

The chain couples TRBV19 to TRBJ2-1; D may match TRBD1 or TRBD2 (5 bases each). This CDR3 is 14 amino acids long. Trimming stripped 5 bases from V and 9 bases from J, with 17 bases between. The germline gives CDR1 LNHDA, CDR2 SQIVND (reference sequence). This chain's CDR3 is CASSSGLTWREQFF. In nucleotides, the CDR3 is TGTGCCAGTAGTTCGGGGCTCACATGGCGTGAGCAGTTCTTC.